Below are 32 T cell receptor beta chains sequenced from a single sample in a study of T cells in Graves' hyperthyroidism and ophthalmopathy. TCR beta CDR3 regions were amplified from RNA transcripts. HTBI primers were used for first-round RT-PCR of the TCR CDR3. TCRdb re-analysed the multiplex PCR reads in MiXCR, keeping a single row per CDR3 protein. The sample includes 360,000 or so distinct CDR3 sequences, 13% to 15% of them seen just once. Input material: blood. Every receptor here comes from a woman aged 55-69 years with Graves' ophthalmopathy.

This clonotype has at least ten counts. The chain uses TRBV20-1 and TRBJ2-3; the D call may be TRBD1 or TRBD2 (5 bases each). The CDR3 spans 17 residues. Germline loops: CDR1 DFQATT, CDR2 SNEGSKA (reference sequence). Trimming cost V 0 bases and J 6 bases, with 22 bases left between them. The CDR3 DNA sequence: TGCAGTGCTAGAGATTGGGGCGATGGGGTTCGGGGCGATACGCAGTATTTT. It specifies CSARDWGDGVRGDTQYF.

As to this clonotype: One base separates it from a far larger clone, so it is likely a read error. CDR3 region: CASSFSNQPQRF. Here the CDR3 DNA reads TGTGCCAGCAGTTTCTCTAATCAGCCCCAGCGTTTT. The chain recombines TRBV12-3 or TRBV12-4 with TRBJ1-5; D remains ambiguous. This CDR3 region has 12 residues.

This clonotype was found a few times. A clone one base away is much larger, so this may be a read error. The J gene is TRBJ2-1, the V gene TRBV28; D is ambiguous. Trimming cost V 8 bases and J 9 bases, with 14 bases left between them. CDR1 MDHEN and CDR2 SYDVKM come from the germline V gene. The CDR3 contains 12 residues. The CDR3 DNA is TGTGCCAGCGGTCGGACGGCCCGTGAGCAGTTCTTC. Translated: CASGRTAREQFF.

This clonotype was observed at least ten times. The V and J genes are TRBV20-1 and TRBJ2-5; possibly TRBD2 for D (5 bases). V lost 6 bases, J lost 2 bases, and 13 bases lay in between. Per the germline V gene, CDR1 is DFQATT and CDR2 is SNEGSKA (reference sequence). The CDR3 consists of 13 residues. CDR3 sequence reads: CSALLRGQETQYF. The CDR3 nucleotides are TGCAGTGCCTTACTTCGGGGACAAGAGACCCAGTACTTC.

The chain links TRBV5-1 to TRBJ2-5; maybe TRBD1 (6 bases). The CDR3 totals 15 residues. Germline lookup yields CDR1 SGHRS and CDR2 YFSETQ. V was trimmed by 4 bases and J by 4 bases, leaving 17 bases between them. CDR3: CASSATGNQVETQYF. Here the CDR3 DNA reads TGCGCCAGCAGCGCGACAGGAAACCAAGTAGAGACCCAGTACTTC.

In this sample, this clonotype turned up many times. The V and J genes are TRBV24-1 and TRBJ1-1; 7 bases agree with TRBD1. CDR1 is KGHDR, CDR2 SFDVKD, per germline. CDR3 length: 17 amino acids. The V gene end was trimmed by 4 bases and the J gene end by 0 bases; junction bases not matched to a gene: 10. In DNA, the CDR3 is TGTGCCACCAGTGACCCCTCCCCGGACAGGATGAACACTGAAGCTTTCTTT. It specifies CATSDPSPDRMNTEAFF.

As concerns this clonotype: A much larger clone is a single base away; this may be a read error. V is TRBV20-1 and J is TRBJ1-1, with D unresolved. This CDR3 has 14 amino acids. Germline CDR1 reads DFQATT; CDR2 reads SNEGSKA (reference sequence). The CDR3 spells CSARGRRVNTKAFF. In DNA form, the CDR3 reads TGCAGTGCTAGAGGGCGGCGGGTGAACACTAAAGCTTTCTTT.

This clonotype was recorded many times. This sequence joins TRBV2 and TRBJ2-7; D gene unclear. With 4 bases removed from V and 3 bases from J, the gap between germline ends came to 4 bases. The CDR3 covers 11 residues. Germline assignment: CDR1 SNHLY and CDR2 FYNNEI. CDR3 protein: CASSVFYEQYF. The CDR3 nucleotides are TGTGCCAGCAGTGTTTTCTACGAGCAGTACTTC.

In its sample, this clonotype was seen many times. The V gene is TRBV20-1, the J gene TRBJ2-3, with 8 bases identical to TRBD1. The CDR3 covers 15 residues. V lost 5 bases and J lost 0; bases outside the gene matches: 7. CDR1 is DFQATT and CDR2 is SNEGSKA in the germline V gene (reference sequence). The CDR3 reads CSAGRRTGSTDTQYF. The CDR3 nucleotides are TGCAGTGCTGGGCGGAGGACAGGGAGCACAGATACGCAGTATTTT.

In the case of this clonotype: This may arise from a read error, as a much more abundant clone is one base away. This chain links TRBV28 with TRBJ1-2; D not resolved. This CDR3 is 12 amino acids long. Germline V gene data show CDR1 as MDHEN and CDR2 as SYDVKM. Written as DNA, the CDR3 is TGTGCCAGCGGTTTAGTCTCCTATGGCTACACCTTC. Translation: CASGLVSYGYTF.

This clonotype occurred many times. The V and J genes are TRBV20-1 and TRBJ2-3; TRBD2 might be the D (5 bases). The germline V and J ends were trimmed by 3 bases and 2 bases, with 6 bases remaining between them. Germline loops: CDR1 DFQATT, CDR2 SNEGSKA (reference sequence). The CDR3 sequence is 12 residues long. The CDR3 protein is CSASGITDTQYF. CDR3 nucleotide sequence: TGCAGTGCTAGCGGGATCACAGATACGCAGTATTTT.

A few counts support this clonotype. This chain uses TRBV3-1 with TRBJ1-2, with 7 bases lining up with TRBD1. This CDR3 is built from 15 residues. V lost 1 base and J lost 3; bases outside the gene matches: 5. The germline V gene has CDR1 LGHDT and CDR2 YNNKEL (reference sequence). In DNA, the CDR3 is TGTGCCAGCAGCCAAGGACTACAGGGGTACTATGGCTACACCTTC. This codes for CASSQGLQGYYGYTF.

This clonotype has ten or more counts. CDR3 region: CASRTGTGTYNEQFF. The CDR3 coding sequence is TGTGCCAGCAGAACCGGGACAGGGACTTACAATGAGCAGTTCTTC. This rearrangement joins TRBV28 to TRBJ2-1, with TRBD1 matching 9 bases. The CDR3 extends over 15 amino acids. Germline V gene sequence: CDR1 MDHEN, CDR2 SYDVKM. Losses at the gene ends were 6 bases for V and 4 bases for J; bases not matched to a gene: 7.

The CDR3 DNA sequence: TGTGCCAGCAGCCAAGATTTGGGAACCGAGCAGTTCTTC. Protein: CASSQDLGTEQFF. The rearrangement uses TRBV14 and TRBJ2-1, with unresolved D. V lost 0 bases and J lost 10, with 10 bases in between. This CDR3 is 13 amino acids long. Germline values: CDR1 SGHDN, CDR2 FVKESK.

This clonotype has only a few counts. The chain employs TRBV12-3 or TRBV12-4 and TRBJ2-7; D is perhaps TRBD2 (6 bases). This CDR3 comprises 13 residues. V was trimmed by 5 bases and J by 2 bases, leaving 10 bases between them. In nucleotides, the CDR3 is TGTGCCAGCAGTCGGGAGCAACCCTACGAGCAGTACTTC. This sequence encodes CASSREQPYEQYF.

This clonotype was recorded many times. The chain uses TRBV12-3 or TRBV12-4 and TRBJ1-1; 8 bases match TRBD1. The CDR3 is 14 residues long. V dropped 7 bases and J dropped 5; count of bases not matched to a gene: 9. Here the CDR3 DNA reads TGTGCCAGCAACCCGACAGGGGTGCGAACTGAAGCTTTCTTT. Amino acid sequence: CASNPTGVRTEAFF.

This clonotype was found many times. This chain uses TRBV30 with TRBJ2-1; 9 nucleotides line up with TRBD2. The V and J ends lost 0 bases and 7 bases, in that order; junction bases with no gene match: 7. Germline V gene sequence: CDR1 GTSNPN, CDR2 SVGIG (reference sequence). The CDR3 consists of 15 residues. The CDR3: CAWSVGLAGLNEQFF. CDR3 nucleotide sequence: TGTGCCTGGAGTGTTGGTCTAGCGGGACTTAATGAGCAGTTCTTC.

This clonotype was observed many times. The genes are TRBV28 and TRBJ2-1; 7 positions match TRBD2. Germline CDR1 and CDR2: MDHEN and SYDVKM. The CDR3 is 17 amino acids. V was pared by 7 bases and J by 2 bases, with 14 bases of the junction left unmatched. The DNA of the CDR3 is TGTGCCAGCACCACCTCAGTCGGGGGAGGGCCCTACAATGAGCAGTTCTTC. It encodes CASTTSVGGGPYNEQFF.

This clonotype came up many times. The gene calls are TRBV20-1 and TRBJ2-1, with D perhaps TRBD1 or TRBD2 (5 bases each). The CDR3 has 15 residues. Per the germline V gene, CDR1 is DFQATT and CDR2 is SNEGSKA (reference sequence). Trimming cost V 4 bases and J 0 bases, with 13 bases left between them. CDR3 residues: CSAITGLNSYNEQFF. The DNA of the CDR3 is TGCAGTGCTATCACAGGACTGAACTCCTACAATGAGCAGTTCTTC.

This clonotype showed up just once. This chain uses TRBV4-2 with TRBJ1-5; 8 bases align to TRBD1. Trimming took 2 bases from V and 4 from J; bases not matched to a gene: 4. The CDR3 covers 15 residues. The germline gives CDR1 LGHNA, CDR2 YNFKEQ. For the CDR3, the DNA is TGTGCCAGCAGCCAAACCGGGACAGGAAATCAGCCCCAGCATTTT. This translates into CASSQTGTGNQPQHF.

This clonotype showed up just a few times. V gene TRBV6-2 or TRBV6-3 combines with J gene TRBJ2-3, with TRBD1 matching over 10 bases. The ends lost 2 bases at V and 4 bases at J; junction bases unmatched: 12. The CDR3 spans 18 residues. Germline loops: CDR1 MNHEY, CDR2 SVGEGT. CDR3 in DNA: TGTGCCAGCAGTTACCGACCGCCGGGACAGGGGTCCTCAGATACGCAGTATTTT. Amino acid sequence: CASSYRPPGQGSSDTQYF.

This clonotype was counted at least ten times. V usage is TRBV11-2 and J usage is TRBJ2-7, with D perhaps given as TRBD1 or TRBD2 (5 bases each). There are 15 residues in the CDR3. V was clipped by 9 bases and J by 2 bases, with 20 bases between them. Germline lookup yields CDR1 SGHAT and CDR2 FQNNGV. The CDR3 nucleotides are TGTGCCAGTACCCGAGCAGGGACCCCTACCTACGAGCAGTACTTC. It encodes CASTRAGTPTYEQYF.

This clonotype was observed many times. This rearrangement joins TRBV29-1 to TRBJ2-1; D is possibly TRBD1 (6 bases). The V gene lost 4 bases and the J gene lost 10 bases, with 11 bases spanning the gap. The CDR3 runs 11 residues. Germline lookup yields CDR1 SQVTM and CDR2 ANQGSEA. For the CDR3, the DNA is TGCAGCGTTGGGGACAATAGGGAGCAGTTCTTC. Its protein product is CSVGDNREQFF.

This clonotype occurred many times. This chain uses TRBV7-9 with TRBJ2-1; TRBD2 agrees at 12 bases. Germline V CDR1 and CDR2: SEHNR, FQNEAQ (reference sequence). V lost 1 base to trimming and J lost 8 bases; unmatched junction nucleotides: 3. The CDR3 has 15 residues. In nucleotides, the CDR3 is TGTGCCAGCAGCTTAGAGTCTAGCGGGAGGGATGAGCAGTTCTTC. This codes for CASSLESSGRDEQFF.

This chain connects TRBV7-9 to TRBJ1-4, with TRBD1 as a possible D gene (5 bases). V dropped 5 bases and J dropped 7 bases, with 17 bases sitting between them. Per germline, CDR1 SEHNR and CDR2 FQNEAQ (reference sequence). This CDR3 contains 15 residues. The CDR3 protein is CASSLGTRGSEKLFF. The CDR3 coding sequence is TGTGCCAGCAGCCTAGGGACCCGAGGGAGTGAAAAACTGTTTTTT.

V gene TRBV20-1 combines with J gene TRBJ2-3; 12 nucleotides align to TRBD2. V lost 4 bases, J lost 0 bases, and 5 bases stayed unmatched. The CDR3 sequence is 16 residues long. Germline CDR1 and CDR2: DFQATT and SNEGSKA (reference sequence). This chain's CDR3 is CSATGTSGYSTDTQYF. The CDR3 DNA reads as TGCAGTGCTACCGGGACTAGCGGGTATAGCACAGATACGCAGTATTTT.

The V gene is TRBV7-9, the J gene TRBJ1-2; D remains unclear. Germline V gene sequence: CDR1 SEHNR, CDR2 FQNEAQ (reference sequence). Trimming removed 5 bases at V and 3 bases at J, with 10 bases between. This CDR3 is built from 13 residues. CDR3 sequence reads: CASSGSGDYGYTF. The CDR3 bases are TGTGCCAGCAGCGGATCGGGCGACTATGGCTACACCTTC.

The chain recombines TRBV5-1 with TRBJ2-7; TRBD1 or TRBD2 may be the D gene (5 bases each). Germline V CDR1 and CDR2: SGHRS, YFSETQ. The CDR3 sequence is 15 residues long. V dropped 2 bases and J dropped 0 bases, with 12 bases sitting between them. In nucleotides, the CDR3 is TGCGCCAGCAGCTTAGAGGGGCATAGCTCCTACGAGCAGTACTTC. This codes for CASSLEGHSSYEQYF.

The gene calls are TRBV20-1 and TRBJ2-7; D is possibly TRBD2 (7 bases). Germline V CDR1 and CDR2: DFQATT, SNEGSKA (reference sequence). Trimming removed 4 bases from V and 2 bases from J, with 18 bases in between. The CDR3 sequence is 15 residues long. CDR3 DNA: TGCAGTGCTATGGGGGGGGGGCGGCAAGCCTACGAGCAGTACTTC. It is translated as CSAMGGGRQAYEQYF.

This clonotype has at least ten counts. The gene calls are TRBV28 and TRBJ2-7; TRBD2 might be the D (5 bases). Trimming pared 5 bases from V and 6 bases from J, leaving 20 bases between. CDR3 size: 15 residues. Looked up from germline, CDR1 is MDHEN and CDR2 is SYDVKM. The CDR3 loop is CASSRWTHANGEQYF. CDR3 coding DNA: TGTGCCAGCAGTCGTTGGACTCACGCGAATGGCGAGCAGTACTTC.

The chain employs TRBV19 and TRBJ1-5, with 7 bases fitting TRBD1. CDR1 and CDR2 (germline): LNHDA, SQIVND (reference sequence). CDR3 length: 14 amino acids. Trimming at V came to 5 bases and at J to 7 bases, leaving 8 bases not matched to a gene. The CDR3 is CASSATGDRQPQHF. The CDR3 DNA is TGTGCCAGTAGTGCTACAGGGGACCGGCAGCCCCAGCATTTT.

Comments on this clonotype: This could be a read error, since a much larger clone is one nucleotide away. J is TRBJ2-5 and V is TRBV5-5; 8 bases fit TRBD1. CDR3 length equals 15 residues. Germline V gene lookup returns CDR1 SGHKS and CDR2 YYEKEE (reference sequence). The CDR3 sequence is CASSVGQGPQEAQYF. The CDR3 region has the DNA TGTGCCAGCAGTGTCGGACAGGGCCCCCAAGAGGCCCAGTACTTC.